These T cell receptor beta chains were read from a single sample in a study of PD-1 blockade in classical Hodgkin lymphoma. Repertoires were generated with immunoSEQ multiplex PCR, while TCRdb's copy carries only in-frame clones and drops some. The sample has about 36,000 clones, roughly two thirds seen once. Sample: peripheral blood mononuclear cells (PBMCs), taken before the second cycle of nivolumab. All receptors derive from a human donor with classical Hodgkin lymphoma. The CDR3 runs from the conserved cysteine through the conserved F or W. Each record gives: J gene, D gene, CDR3 length, clone size, V gene, CDR3 DNA, CDR3 protein. D genes are given only for firm matches. Rows may omit the clone size; those that give it use once, few, many or a size class.

>TRBJ2-1|-|18|-|TRBV7-8
TGTGCCAGCAGCCATCCTCGACTGCTAGCGAGAAGGGGCAATGAGCAGTTCTTC
CASSHPRLLARRGNEQFF
>TRBJ2-7|-|11|once|TRBV11-3
TGTGCCAGCAGCGTAAACTACGAGCAGTACTTC
CASSVNYEQYF
>TRBJ2-1|-|12|-|TRBV27
TGTGCTTGCCGGAGTGGTTTCAATGAGCAGTTCTTC
CACRSGFNEQFF
>TRBJ2-1|TRBD2|16|-|TRBV2
TGTGCCAGCACCCTACTAGCGACCAGCTCCTACAATGAGCAGTTCTTC
CASTLLATSSYNEQFF
>TRBJ2-7|TRBD2|13|-|TRBV10-3
TGTGCCATCAACCGGGGGGACTCCTACGAGCAGTACTTC
CAINRGDSYEQYF
>TRBJ1-2|TRBD1|13|-|TRBV4-3
TGCGCCAGCAGCCAATGGACAGGGGGTGGCTACACCTTC
CASSQWTGGGYTF
>TRBJ2-7|-|11|-|TRBV7-8
TGTGCCAGCAGCTTATCCTACGAGCAGTACTTC
CASSLSYEQYF
>TRBJ2-5|-|13|once|TRBV29-1
TGCAGCGCCGCTGTTCAGGGGCGAGAGACCCAGTACTTC
CSAAVQGRETQYF
>TRBJ2-7|TRBD2|14|-|TRBV28
TGTGCCAGCAGTTTATTTGGGGGGGACTACGAGCAGTACTTC
CASSLFGGDYEQYF
>TRBJ2-7|-|15|-|TRBV11-3
TGTGCCAGCAGCTTAACCTCGGGACCTACCTACGAGCAGTACTTC
CASSLTSGPTYEQYF
>TRBJ1-3|-|15|-|TRBV14
TGTGCCAGCAGCCAAGTAACAGCCTCTGGAAACACCATATATTTT
CASSQVTASGNTIYF
>TRBJ2-1|-|16|-|TRBV4-2
TGTGCCAGCAGCCAAGAAAACCGGGACGGCCACAATGAGCAGTTCTTC
CASSQENRDGHNEQFF
>TRBJ1-3|-|16|few|TRBV9
TGTGCCAGCAGCGTAGCTACAGGGCCTGCGGGAAACACCATATATTTT
CASSVATGPAGNTIYF
>TRBJ2-3|-|15|-|TRBV10-3
TGTGCCATCGGGCGACGGGGGACTAGCACAGATACGCAGTATTTT
CAIGRRGTSTDTQYF
>TRBJ2-2|TRBD1|14|-|TRBV5-1
TGCGCCAGCAGAGGCCAGGGGGTATCCGGGGAGCTGTTTTTT
CASRGQGVSGELFF
>TRBJ2-7|TRBD1|13|-|TRBV6-5
TGTGCCACAGCGGGACAGGGTCGCTACGAGCAGTACTTC
CATAGQGRYEQYF
>TRBJ2-7|-|13|-|TRBV7-9
TGTGCCAGCATCCCTGACAGATCCTACGAGCAGTACTTC
CASIPDRSYEQYF
>TRBJ2-7|-|11|-|TRBV6-6
TGTGCCAGCAGTTGGGGCTACGAGCAGTACTTC
CASSWGYEQYF
>TRBJ1-1|-|14|-|TRBV7-9
TGTGCCAGCAGCTTCACTCAGGGGAACACTGAAGCTTTCTTT
CASSFTQGNTEAFF
>TRBJ1-1|-|13|-|TRBV19
TGTGCCAGTACCCCTTCTCAGTACACTGAAGCTTTCTTT
CASTPSQYTEAFF
>TRBJ1-1|TRBD1|14|-|TRBV19
TGTGCCAGTAGACAGGGGCTTACGAACACTGAAGCTTTCTTT
CASRQGLTNTEAFF
>TRBJ1-4|TRBD1|14|-|TRBV25-1
TGTGCCAGCAGTGAAGGACAGGTACCGGAAAAACTGTTTTTT
CASSEGQVPEKLFF
>TRBJ2-2|-|13|few|TRBV5-1
TGCGCCAGCAGCTTGGACGAAACCGGGGAGCTGTTTTTT
CASSLDETGELFF
>TRBJ1-4|TRBD1|14|-|TRBV11-2
TGTGCCAGCAGCTCCGACAGGGTCGAGGGAAAACTGTTTTTT
CASSSDRVEGKLFF
>TRBJ2-5|-|14|-|TRBV19
TGTGCCAGTAGTATAGTAGCGGACCAAGAGACCCAGTACTTC
CASSIVADQETQYF
>TRBJ2-5|-|13|-|TRBV9
TGTGCCAGCAGCGGGAGGCTCCAAGAGACCCAGTACTTC
CASSGRLQETQYF
>TRBJ1-3|TRBD1|14|-|TRBV10-3
TGTGCCTCGACCGGGACAGGGTTTGGAAACACCATATATTTT
CASTGTGFGNTIYF
>TRBJ2-2|-|15|few|TRBV27
TGTGCCAGCAGATGGAGTCCAGGGGGGACCGGGGAGCTGTTTTTT
CASRWSPGGTGELFF
>TRBJ2-1|TRBD1|15|once|TRBV5-1
TGCGCCAGCAGTTTTGGGACAGGGGTTTACAATGAGCAGTTCTTC
CASSFGTGVYNEQFF
>TRBJ2-1|-|13|-|TRBV15
TGTGCCACCAGCAGAGATCCAGGGCGTGAGCAGTTCTTC
CATSRDPGREQFF
>TRBJ1-5|TRBD1|17|-|TRBV18
TGTGCCAGCTCACCAGTCTCGGGACAGGGGGTTTATCAGCCCCAGCATTTT
CASSPVSGQGVYQPQHF
>TRBJ1-1|-|16|-|TRBV6-1
TGTGCCAGCAGTGTCGACAGGCGCTTGCCGAACACTGAAGCTTTCTTT
CASSVDRRLPNTEAFF
>TRBJ2-7|-|11|-|TRBV2
TGTGCCAGCAAGGTAATGTACGAGCAGTACTTC
CASKVMYEQYF
>TRBJ2-3|TRBD2|17|-|TRBV29-1
TGCAGCGCCCTTCTCTGGACTAGCGGGCTCCCTTTTGATACGCAGTATTTT
CSALLWTSGLPFDTQYF
>TRBJ2-1|TRBD2|16|-|TRBV18
TGTGCCAGCTCACCTCGGACTAGCGGGAACTACAATGAGCAGTTCTTC
CASSPRTSGNYNEQFF
>TRBJ2-2|-|15|-|TRBV7-2
TGTGCCAGCAGCTTAGTTTCTGCCGGGGGCGGGGAGCTGTTTTTT
CASSLVSAGGGELFF